This passage covers 16 T cell receptor beta chains from one sample sequenced in a study of blood T cell repertoires in COVID-19. Profiling relied on immunoSEQ multiplex PCR, and the TCRdb table lists in-frame clones only, not all of them. This sample yields 100,000 to 120,000 clones, of which 75% to 90% are seen a single time; around 5.5% belongs to the top ten. Sequences were obtained from peripheral blood. The receptor set was obtained from a woman aged 60-70 years with COVID-19, enrolled during active disease.

This chain links TRBV4-2 with TRBJ2-2, with D perhaps TRBD1 (6 bases). Looked up from germline, CDR1 is LGHNA and CDR2 is YNFKEQ. Trimming shortened V by 4 bases and J by 0 bases, and 9 bases separated the two germline ends. The CDR3 sequence is 15 residues long. This CDR3 reads CASSLDRTNTGELFF. In DNA form, the CDR3 reads TGTGCCAGCAGCCTAGACAGGACGAACACCGGGGAGCTGTTTTTT.

The V call is TRBV11-2, the J call TRBJ2-7; 7 nucleotides align to TRBD2. CDR3 length: 16 amino acids. CDR1 is SGHAT and CDR2 is FQNNGV in the germline V gene. Unmatched junction bases numbered 12, after V lost 4 bases and J lost 3 bases. The CDR3 spells CASSSVGRGGDYEQYF. For the CDR3, the DNA is TGTGCCAGCAGCTCCGTTGGGCGCGGGGGAGACTACGAGCAGTACTTC.

This chain links TRBV5-1 with TRBJ2-7; TRBD2 matches at 13 bases. This CDR3 is built from 17 residues. Trimming cost V 0 bases and J 3 bases; bases outside gene matches: 6. CDR1 is SGHRS, CDR2 YFSETQ, per germline. CDR3 coding DNA: TGCGCCAGCAGCTTGGGACTAGCGGGGGGTCCATACTACGAGCAGTACTTC. Its protein is CASSLGLAGGPYYEQYF.

The CDR3 here is CATSRVPPSRPTDYGYTF. CDR3 nucleotides: TGTGCCACCAGCAGAGTGCCCCCGAGCAGACCGACTGACTATGGCTACACCTTC. The chain joins TRBV15 to TRBJ1-2; the D is unclear. The CDR3 extends over 18 amino acids. The germline V gene encodes CDR1 LNHNV and CDR2 YYDKDF (reference sequence). The germline V and J ends were trimmed by 1 base and 3 bases, with 21 bases remaining between them.

The chain has TRBV4-2 and TRBJ2-1; tentatively, D is TRBD1 (6 bases). CDR1 and CDR2 from the germline V gene are LGHNA and YNFKEQ. The CDR3 spans 16 residues. V shed 4 bases and J shed 0 bases, with 13 bases lying between them. The CDR3 DNA is TGTGCCAGCAGCCGACGACTGGACAGCTCCTACAATGAGCAGTTCTTC. It is translated as CASSRRLDSSYNEQFF.

This rearrangement joins TRBV6-5 to TRBJ2-5, with D hard to call. Trimming removed 8 bases at V and 5 bases at J, with 15 bases between. Germline values: CDR1 MNHEY, CDR2 SVGAGI. The CDR3 has 13 amino acids. Here the CDR3 DNA reads TGTGCCAGCTCAACCAGTTTAATGGAGACCCAGTACTTC. It yields the protein CASSTSLMETQYF.

J is TRBJ2-3 and V is TRBV9, with D maybe TRBD1 (6 bases). The CDR3 is 15 amino acids. Germline V gene sequence: CDR1 SGDLS, CDR2 YYNGEE. Trimming pared 4 bases from V and 0 bases from J, leaving 12 bases between. The CDR3 coding sequence is TGTGCCAGCAGCCCCCAGGGGCGTAGCACAGATACGCAGTATTTT. It encodes CASSPQGRSTDTQYF.

The chain carries TRBV7-9 and TRBJ2-5; tentatively, D is TRBD1 (6 bases). V was cut by 1 base and J by 5 bases, with 11 bases left in between. The CDR3 has 14 amino acids. Germline loops: CDR1 SEHNR, CDR2 FQNEAQ (reference sequence). The CDR3 protein is CASSLGLTGETQYF. CDR3 nucleotide sequence: TGTGCCAGCAGCTTAGGACTAACAGGGGAGACCCAGTACTTC.

This chain uses TRBV9 with TRBJ1-1, with D possibly matching TRBD1 (6 bases). The CDR3 runs to 15 residues. Between the trimmed V and J ends, which lost 0 bases and 4 bases, there was a span of 13 bases. Germline V gene data show CDR1 as SGDLS and CDR2 as YYNGEE. CDR3 sequence: CASSVEQGIGTEAFF. In DNA form, the CDR3 reads TGTGCCAGCAGCGTAGAACAGGGAATAGGCACTGAAGCTTTCTTT.

The chain carries TRBV9 and TRBJ2-1, with a weak D call TRBD2 (6 bases). Trimming stripped 0 bases from V and 2 bases from J, with 12 bases between. CDR1 is SGDLS, CDR2 YYNGEE, per germline. This CDR3 is 16 amino acids long. As DNA, the CDR3 is TGTGCCAGCAGCGTAGGGAGGACTATCCCCTACAATGAGCAGTTCTTC. Translated: CASSVGRTIPYNEQFF.

This clone appeared once. The V call is TRBV30, the J call TRBJ1-4; D perhaps matches TRBD1 (6 bases). V was cut by 2 bases and J by 7 bases, with 17 bases left in between. Germline V CDR1 and CDR2: GTSNPN, SVGIG (reference sequence). The length of the CDR3 is 15 residues. CDR3 DNA: TGTGCCTGGAGTAGGACACAGGGATTAGTTGAAAAACTGTTTTTT. This codes for CAWSRTQGLVEKLFF.

This clone was recorded once. The rearrangement links TRBV14 to TRBJ2-1, with a tentative D call TRBD2 (6 bases). Germline V gene data show CDR1 as SGHDN and CDR2 as FVKESK. The V end lost 11 bases, the J end lost 7 bases, and 15 bases lay between the germline ends. The CDR3 is made up of 12 amino acids. The CDR3 sequence is CASGVRRNEQFF. The CDR3 DNA reads as TGTGCCTCGGGAGTTCGGCGGAATGAGCAGTTCTTC.

The chain joins TRBV19 to TRBJ1-4; D is unclear. The length of the CDR3 is 15 residues. Germline CDR1 LNHDA, CDR2 SQIVND (reference sequence). The germline V and J ends were trimmed by 2 bases and 5 bases, with 12 bases remaining between them. CDR3 protein: CASSISPEENEKLFF. In nucleotides, the CDR3 is TGTGCCAGTAGTATATCTCCAGAGGAAAATGAAAAACTGTTTTTT.

The chain uses TRBV19 and TRBJ2-1; 7 positions match TRBD1. Germline values: CDR1 LNHDA, CDR2 SQIVND (reference sequence). The V segment lost 4 bases and the J segment 4 bases; nucleotides outside the gene matches: 4. The CDR3 length is 14 residues. CDR3 sequence: CASSTGTAYNEQFF. CDR3 DNA: TGTGCCAGTAGTACCGGGACAGCGTACAATGAGCAGTTCTTC.

The table lists this clone with a count of one. The V call is TRBV4-3, the J call TRBJ2-1; TRBD2 agrees at 16 bases. With 3 bases clipped from V and 1 base from J, the junction kept 6 bases outside the gene matches. CDR1 is LGHNA, CDR2 YSLEER, per germline. CDR3 length: 19 residues. CDR3 DNA: TGCGCCAGCAGCCACGGGACTAGCGGGGGGGCCGGATCCTACAATGAGCAGTTCTTC. Translated: CASSHGTSGGAGSYNEQFF.

The rearrangement joins TRBV2 to TRBJ2-1, with TRBD2 matching 16 bases. Trimming removed 6 bases from V and 9 bases from J; junction bases left unmatched: 5. CDR1 SNHLY and CDR2 FYNNEI come from the germline V gene. This CDR3 is built from 15 residues. The CDR3 DNA sequence: TGTGCCAGCAGCCAGGGACTAGCGGGGGGGGCTGAGCAGTTCTTC. Residues: CASSQGLAGGAEQFF.